This is a list of T cell receptor beta chains from one sample in a study of intratumoral heterogeneity in liver cancer. TCRdb's copy holds only in-frame clones and misses some; the assay was immunoSEQ multiplex PCR. The sample records approximately 6,700 clones, around 50% being singletons. The input for sequencing was tumor tissue, taken before any cancer treatment. Receptors originate from a man aged 70 or older with hepatocellular carcinoma. Both conserved end residues are part of each CDR3. Fields, in order: D gene, V gene, J gene, clone size, CDR3 protein, CDR3 DNA. A D gene is named only where the DNA matches it firmly. Not all rows give a size; the values are once, few, many and, for expanded clones, a class.

>TRBD1|TRBV7-9|TRBJ2-3|.
CASDRLGTGVPDTQYF
TGTGCCAGCGACCGCTTGGGAACAGGGGTACCAGATACGCAGTATTTT
>.|TRBV12-3/TRBV12-4|TRBJ1-2|.
CASRGGISHGYTF
TGTGCCAGCAGGGGGGGGATTTCGCATGGCTACACCTTC
>.|TRBV6-1|TRBJ2-1|few
CASSEQDRAVWVNEQFF
TGTGCCAGCAGTGAACAGGATCGGGCGGTCTGGGTAAATGAGCAGTTCTTC
>.|TRBV5-1|TRBJ1-2|once
CASRGTRGQGYTF
TGCGCCAGCAGGGGAACTCGGGGGCAGGGCTACACCTTC
>.|TRBV7-6|TRBJ2-5|.
CASSLDRDKETQYF
TGTGCCAGCAGCTTAGACAGGGACAAGGAGACCCAGTACTTC
>.|TRBV7-9|TRBJ1-2|few
CASGTRYGYTF
TGTGCCAGCGGTACCCGGTATGGCTACACCTTC
>TRBD1|TRBV4-2|TRBJ2-2|.
CASSQTGGRAGELFF
TGTGCCAGCAGCCAGACAGGGGGCAGAGCCGGGGAGCTGTTTTTT
>.|TRBV4-3|TRBJ2-7|few
CASSPGWGHEQYF
TGCGCCAGCAGCCCAGGCTGGGGTCACGAGCAGTACTTC
>.|TRBV7-9|TRBJ2-3|medium-sized
CASSSDGGGTQYF
TGTGCCAGCAGCTCGGACGGGGGTGGTACGCAGTATTTT
>TRBD1|TRBV19|TRBJ1-2|.
CASSISGRDSYGYTF
TGTGCCAGTAGTATCAGTGGTAGGGACAGCTATGGCTACACCTTC
>TRBD1|TRBV9|TRBJ1-1|few
CASSTRGQGAGTEAFF
TGTGCCAGCAGCACCCGAGGGCAGGGGGCAGGAACTGAAGCTTTCTTT
>.|TRBV28|TRBJ1-6|few
CASSKYPGTVNSPLHF
TGTGCCAGCAGTAAATACCCCGGGACCGTTAATTCACCCCTCCACTTT
>.|TRBV6-1|TRBJ1-1|few
CASSEGQLLNTEAFF
TGTGCCAGCAGTGAAGGACAGCTACTGAACACTGAAGCTTTCTTT
>.|TRBV2|TRBJ2-5|.
CASGSVTEEETQYF
TGTGCCAGCGGCTCCGTGACAGAAGAAGAGACCCAGTACTTC
>.|TRBV9|TRBJ1-1|medium-sized
CASSVDGTGGTEAFF
TGTGCCAGCAGCGTAGATGGGACGGGGGGAACTGAAGCTTTCTTT
>.|TRBV19|TRBJ2-2|.
CASSILTENTGELFF
TGTGCCAGTAGTATTTTGACGGAGAACACCGGGGAGCTGTTTTTT
>.|TRBV6-1|TRBJ2-7|.
CASSEHLDYEQYF
TGTGCCAGCAGTGAACACCTGGACTACGAGCAGTACTTC
>.|TRBV6-1|TRBJ1-5|.
CASSENLGLPRTQPQHF
TGTGCCAGCAGTGAAAATCTGGGGCTCCCCCGTACTCAGCCCCAGCATTTT
>TRBD2|TRBV9|TRBJ2-5|.
CASSPGTARGLAVWETQYF
TGTGCCAGCAGCCCGGGGACAGCCCGTGGACTAGCGGTGTGGGAGACCCAGTACTTC
>.|TRBV5-1|TRBJ1-1|.
CASSLAGGNRAEAFF
TGCGCCAGCAGCTTGGCCGGGGGGAATAGAGCTGAAGCTTTCTTT
>TRBD1|TRBV4-2|TRBJ1-1|.
CASSQEQGAPRAEAFF
TGTGCCAGCAGCCAAGAACAGGGGGCCCCCCGCGCTGAAGCTTTCTTT
>TRBD1|TRBV4-1|TRBJ1-1|large
CASSQGGQAEAFF
TGCGCCAGCAGCCAAGGTGGACAGGCTGAAGCTTTCTTT
>.|TRBV6-5|TRBJ2-7|.
CASSQGPTGSYEQYF
TGTGCCAGCAGTCAGGGCCCGACGGGCTCCTACGAGCAGTACTTC
>TRBD1|TRBV6-1|TRBJ1-2|.
CASSENRGYNYGYTF
TGTGCCAGCAGTGAAAACAGGGGGTATAACTATGGCTACACCTTC
>TRBD1|TRBV5-4|TRBJ1-2|.
CASSPTTFQGAYGYTF
TGTGCCAGCAGCCCGACGACTTTCCAGGGGGCCTATGGCTACACCTTC
>.|TRBV19|TRBJ1-1|few
CASSIDLSEPAFF
TGTGCCAGTAGTATAGATCTCAGCGAACCAGCTTTCTTT
>.|TRBV5-6|TRBJ2-5|.
CASSLDGDPQETQYF
TGTGCCAGCAGCTTGGATGGGGACCCGCAAGAGACCCAGTACTTC
>.|TRBV7-2|TRBJ1-5|few
CASSPPGLPNNQPQHF
TGTGCCAGCAGCCCTCCAGGACTGCCCAACAATCAGCCCCAGCATTTT
>TRBD1|TRBV2|TRBJ2-5|.
CASTSQTGKETQYF
TGTGCCAGCACCTCTCAGACAGGGAAAGAGACCCAGTACTTC
>.|TRBV18|TRBJ2-3|.
CASSNWRGRTDTQYF
TGTGCCAGCTCCAACTGGCGGGGTCGCACAGATACGCAGTATTTT
>.|TRBV6-5|TRBJ2-1|.
CASSYEQLSYNEQFF
TGTGCCAGCAGTTACGAGCAGCTTAGCTACAATGAGCAGTTCTTC
>.|TRBV18|TRBJ2-4|few
CASSTPPLIAKNIQYF
TGTGCCAGCTCCACTCCCCCCCTGATAGCCAAAAACATTCAGTACTTC
>.|TRBV5-1|TRBJ2-1|once
CASSSGDPYNEQFF
TGCGCCAGCAGCTCCGGCGACCCCTACAATGAGCAGTTCTTC
>.|TRBV9|TRBJ2-5|.
CASSVYGTEETQYF
TGTGCCAGCAGCGTATACGGGACTGAAGAGACCCAGTACTTC
>.|TRBV4-2|TRBJ1-2|few
CASSQERSGAVDYGYTF
TGTGCCAGCAGCCAAGAACGGTCAGGGGCCGTCGACTATGGCTACACCTTC
>.|TRBV19|TRBJ1-5|.
CASRPDGGYFRPQHF
TGTGCCAGTAGGCCAGACGGGGGTTACTTTCGACCCCAGCATTTT
>TRBD2|TRBV6-5|TRBJ2-4|few
CASTSPQRGGHIQYF
TGTGCCAGCACTTCGCCCCAGCGGGGGGGCCACATTCAGTACTTC